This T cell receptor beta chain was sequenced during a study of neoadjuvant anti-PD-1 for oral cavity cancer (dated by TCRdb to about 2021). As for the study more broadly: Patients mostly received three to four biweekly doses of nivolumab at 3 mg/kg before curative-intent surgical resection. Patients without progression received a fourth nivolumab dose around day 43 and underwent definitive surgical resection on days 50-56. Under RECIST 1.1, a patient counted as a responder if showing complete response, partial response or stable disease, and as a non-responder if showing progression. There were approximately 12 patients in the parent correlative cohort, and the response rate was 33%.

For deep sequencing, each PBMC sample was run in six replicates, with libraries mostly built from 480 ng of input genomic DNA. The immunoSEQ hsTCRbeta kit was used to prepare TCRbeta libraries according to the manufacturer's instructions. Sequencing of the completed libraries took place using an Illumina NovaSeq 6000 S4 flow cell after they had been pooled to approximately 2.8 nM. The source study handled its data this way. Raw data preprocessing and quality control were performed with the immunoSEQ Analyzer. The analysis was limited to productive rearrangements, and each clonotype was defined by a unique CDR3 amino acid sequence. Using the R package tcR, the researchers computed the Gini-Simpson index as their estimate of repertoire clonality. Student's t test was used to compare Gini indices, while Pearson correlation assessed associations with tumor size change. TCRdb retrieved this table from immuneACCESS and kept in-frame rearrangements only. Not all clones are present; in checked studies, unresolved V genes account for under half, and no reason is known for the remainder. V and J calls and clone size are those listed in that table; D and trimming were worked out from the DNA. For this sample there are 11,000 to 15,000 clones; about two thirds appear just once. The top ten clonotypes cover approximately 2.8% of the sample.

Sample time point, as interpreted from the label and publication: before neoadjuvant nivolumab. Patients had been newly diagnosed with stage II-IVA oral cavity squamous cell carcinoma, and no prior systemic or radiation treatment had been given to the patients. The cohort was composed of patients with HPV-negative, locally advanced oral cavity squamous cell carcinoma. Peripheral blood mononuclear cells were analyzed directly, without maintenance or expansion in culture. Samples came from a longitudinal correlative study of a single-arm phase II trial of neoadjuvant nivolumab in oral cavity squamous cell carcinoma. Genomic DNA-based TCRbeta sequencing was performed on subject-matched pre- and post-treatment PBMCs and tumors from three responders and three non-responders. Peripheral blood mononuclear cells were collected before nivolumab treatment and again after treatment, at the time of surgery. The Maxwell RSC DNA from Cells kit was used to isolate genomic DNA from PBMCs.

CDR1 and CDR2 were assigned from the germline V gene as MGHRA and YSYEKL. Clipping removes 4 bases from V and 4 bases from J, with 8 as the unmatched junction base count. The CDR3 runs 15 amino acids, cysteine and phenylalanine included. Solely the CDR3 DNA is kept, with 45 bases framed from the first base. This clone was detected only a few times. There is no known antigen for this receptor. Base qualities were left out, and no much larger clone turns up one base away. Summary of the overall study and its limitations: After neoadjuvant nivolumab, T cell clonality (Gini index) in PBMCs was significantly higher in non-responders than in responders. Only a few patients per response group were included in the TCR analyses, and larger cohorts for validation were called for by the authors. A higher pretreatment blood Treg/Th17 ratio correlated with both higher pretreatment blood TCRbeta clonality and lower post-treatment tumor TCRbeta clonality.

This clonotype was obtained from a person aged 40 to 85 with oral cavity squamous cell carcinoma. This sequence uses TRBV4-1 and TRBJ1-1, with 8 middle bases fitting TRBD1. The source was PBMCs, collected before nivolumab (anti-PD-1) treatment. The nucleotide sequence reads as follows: TGCGCCAGCAGCCTCACCCCAGGGGGCGGCACTGAAGCTTTCTTT. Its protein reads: CASSLTPGGGTEAFF.